The clone carrying this TCR beta chain showed up just a few times. Its antigen is not known. The source of the sample is a study of human T cells and chemical hapten exposure. Specified time point: patch test 3, about 24 weeks after DPC sensitization. Treatment: therapeutic diphenylcyclopropenone sensitization with weekly scalp DPC. In the original workflow: Samples ranged from about 20,000 to 750,000 TCRs, with a median of around 100,000. TCRdb independently ran MiXCR on the RACE reads; one entry per CDR3 protein. These V and J calls are TCRdb output, not the study's own analysis. The profile shows 80,000 to 100,000 distinct CDR3 sequences, 25% to 30% of them singletons. Study-level results: Expanded TCRs made up significantly more big CDR3 similarity clusters than controls did. PT1 expanded TCR counts and patch test score correlated positively.

The TCR was taken from a man in his forties with alopecia areata. Some clones in this sample may be carry-over from other donors' samples. The sample consisted of whole blood, taken in connection with sensitization to the hapten diphenylcyclopropenone (DPC).

The CDR3, as DNA: TGTGCCAGCAGTATGGGGATTGAAGAGACCCAGTACTTC. This encodes CASSMGIEETQYF. This rearrangement joins TRBV6-5 to TRBJ2-5; D is uncertain. CDR3 length equals 13 residues. The V gene lost 5 bases and the J gene lost 3 bases, with 10 bases spanning the gap. Per the germline V gene, CDR1 is MNHEY and CDR2 is SVGAGI.